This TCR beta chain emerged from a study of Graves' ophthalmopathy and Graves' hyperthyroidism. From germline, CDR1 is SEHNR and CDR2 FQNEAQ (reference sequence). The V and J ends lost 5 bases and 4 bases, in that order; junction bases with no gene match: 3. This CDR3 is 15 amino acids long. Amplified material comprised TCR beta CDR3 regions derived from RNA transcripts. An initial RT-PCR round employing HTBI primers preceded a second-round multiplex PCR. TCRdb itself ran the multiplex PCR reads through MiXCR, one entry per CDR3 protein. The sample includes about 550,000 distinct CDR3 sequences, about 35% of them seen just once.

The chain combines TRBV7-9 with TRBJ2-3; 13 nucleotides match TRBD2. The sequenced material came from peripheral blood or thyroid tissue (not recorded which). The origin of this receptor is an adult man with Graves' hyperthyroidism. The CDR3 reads CASSRTSGGADTQYF. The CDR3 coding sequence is TGTGCCAGCAGCCGAACTAGCGGGGGGGCAGATACGCAGTATTTT.